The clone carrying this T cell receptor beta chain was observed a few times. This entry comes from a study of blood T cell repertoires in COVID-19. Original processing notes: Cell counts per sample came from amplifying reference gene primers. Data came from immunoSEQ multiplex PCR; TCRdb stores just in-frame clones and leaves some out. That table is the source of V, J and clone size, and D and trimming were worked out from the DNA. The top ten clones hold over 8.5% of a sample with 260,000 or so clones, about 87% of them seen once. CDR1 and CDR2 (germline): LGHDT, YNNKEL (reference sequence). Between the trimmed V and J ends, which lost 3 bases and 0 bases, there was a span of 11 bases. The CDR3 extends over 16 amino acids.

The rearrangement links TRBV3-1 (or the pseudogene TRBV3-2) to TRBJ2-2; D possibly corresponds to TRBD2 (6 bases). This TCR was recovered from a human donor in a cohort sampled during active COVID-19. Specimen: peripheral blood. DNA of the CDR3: TGTGCCAGCAGCCAGCGTAGCGGACCGAACACCGGGGAGCTGTTTTTT. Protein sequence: CASSQRSGPNTGELFF.